This entry lists 24 T cell receptor beta chains sequenced from one sample in a study of T-cell reconstitution after alpha-beta-depleted transplantation in children. Preparation of the TCRbeta library was carried out with unique molecular identifiers. TCRdb independently ran MiXCR on the PCR reads; one entry per CDR3 protein. Among 200,000 to 250,000 distinct CDR3 sequences listed, roughly 11% were seen once. This sample comprised PBMCs, obtained before TCRalphabeta/CD19-depleted stem cell transplant. The receptors derive from a child younger than two with acute myeloid leukemia, due to receive a stem cell transplant.

This clonotype has at least ten counts. V usage is TRBV27 and J usage is TRBJ2-6; D not certain. Trimming left V 3 bases short and J 1 base short, with 7 bases between. Germline values: CDR1 MNHEY, CDR2 SMNVEV (reference sequence). This CDR3 region has 15 residues. CDR3 nucleotide sequence: TGTGCCAGCAGTTTCGTTCATTCTGGGGCCAACGTCCTGACTTTC. This gives the protein CASSFVHSGANVLTF.

This clonotype appeared many times. The J gene is TRBJ1-1, the V gene TRBV20-1; 7 bases are a match to TRBD1. Germline CDR1 reads DFQATT; CDR2 reads SNEGSKA (reference sequence). CDR3 length: 17 residues. After removal of 6 bases from V and 1 base from J, the junction contained 17 bases not matched to a gene. In DNA form, the CDR3 reads TGCAGTGCGGGTGATATTTCGTTGGACAGGTCGAACACTGAAGCTTTCTTT. Translation gives CSAGDISLDRSNTEAFF.

To note about this clonotype: Possible read error: a much larger clone is one base away. The genes are TRBV6-5 and TRBJ2-3; D ambiguous. V shed 4 bases and J shed 2 bases, with 13 bases lying between them. Germline loops: CDR1 MNHEY, CDR2 SVGAGI. The CDR3 loop spans 15 amino acids. The CDR3 is CASSFPRNVTDTQYF. CDR3 bases: TGTGCCAGCAGTTTCCCGCGGAACGTCACAGATACGCAGTATTTT.

There are many counts of this clonotype. Given a much more abundant clone one base away, this may be a read error. V gene TRBV20-1 combines with J gene TRBJ2-1; D gene unclear. The CDR3 runs to 11 residues. Trimming cost V 3 bases and J 5 bases, with 5 bases left between them. In germline, CDR1 is DFQATT, CDR2 SNEGSKA (reference sequence). CDR3 sequence: CSARYDNEQFF. Here the CDR3 DNA reads TGCAGTGCTAGGTACGACAATGAGCAGTTCTTC.

This clonotype was counted many times. The V call is TRBV12-3 or TRBV12-4, the J call TRBJ1-4; possible D gene TRBD1, 6 bases. V lost 4 bases and J lost 4, with 19 bases in between. This CDR3 comprises 17 residues. This CDR3 is CASSSNSYRAVNEKLFF. In DNA, the CDR3 is TGTGCCAGCAGTTCCAACTCGTACAGGGCCGTTAATGAAAAACTGTTTTTT.

This clonotype was recorded many times. The genes are TRBV20-1 and TRBJ2-3, with D possibly being TRBD2 (5 bases). CDR1 DFQATT and CDR2 SNEGSKA come from the germline V gene (reference sequence). The CDR3 covers 15 residues. Between the trimmed V and J ends, which lost 1 base and 2 bases, there was a span of 13 bases. The CDR3 here is CSARAMDSSTDTQYF. CDR3 bases: TGCAGTGCTAGAGCCATGGACTCTTCCACAGATACGCAGTATTTT.

The chain employs TRBV5-4 and TRBJ2-3, with D unresolved. The V gene lost 7 bases and the J gene lost 6 bases, with 9 bases spanning the gap. The germline V gene encodes CDR1 SGHNT and CDR2 YYREEE (reference sequence). The CDR3 has 11 amino acids. This CDR3 is CASGPPDTQYF. In DNA form, the CDR3 reads TGTGCCAGCGGCCCTCCGGATACGCAGTATTTT.

This clonotype was seen repeatedly, ten times or more. The chain carries TRBV6-1 and TRBJ2-3; weak D call: TRBD1 (5 bases). The ends were cut back, 8 bases at V and 5 bases at J, with 20 bases in the middle. The CDR3 extends over 15 amino acids. Germline CDR1 MNHNS, CDR2 SASEGT. This chain's CDR3 is CASADRGSRVDTQYF. The CDR3 region has the DNA TGTGCCAGCGCGGATCGTGGTTCCAGGGTAGATACGCAGTATTTT.

This clonotype was seen ten or more times. The V and J genes are TRBV5-5 and TRBJ1-3; a possible D gene is TRBD1 (5 bases). Germline V gene data show CDR1 as SGHKS and CDR2 as YYEKEE (reference sequence). CDR3 length equals 14 residues. Trimming took off 2 bases at V and 2 bases at J, with 8 bases between the two ends. Here the CDR3 reads CASSFPGPGNTIYF. The CDR3 DNA is TGTGCCAGCAGCTTTCCGGGGCCTGGAAACACCATATATTTT.

This clonotype was counted many times. This rearrangement joins TRBV20-1 to TRBJ1-5; possible D gene TRBD1, 6 bases. The CDR3 contains 13 residues. The V gene's germline CDR1 is DFQATT and CDR2 SNEGSKA (reference sequence). V shed 5 bases and J shed 4 bases, with 12 bases lying between them. The DNA of the CDR3 is TGCAGTGCTCGAGGGGGGAGGAATCAGCCCCAGCATTTT. Translated, it gives CSARGGRNQPQHF.

In its sample, this clonotype was seen many times. This chain joins TRBV5-1 and TRBJ1-2, with a tentative D call TRBD1 (5 bases). V was shortened by 1 base and J by 6 bases, with 16 bases between the two germline ends. CDR3 length equals 15 residues. The germline CDR1 and CDR2 sequences are SGHRS and YFSETQ. DNA for the CDR3: TGCGCCAGCAGCTTGATTCCAGGGTCTAAGGATGGCTACACCTTC. Translation: CASSLIPGSKDGYTF.

The rearrangement joins TRBV5-4 to TRBJ2-2; D uncertain. V lost 0 bases and J lost 6, with 9 bases in between. This CDR3 is 14 amino acids long. Germline-derived CDR1 and CDR2 are SGHNT and YYREEE (reference sequence). The CDR3: CASSLGLISGELFF. CDR3 DNA: TGTGCCAGCAGCTTGGGGCTCATCTCCGGGGAGCTGTTTTTT.

This clonotype was seen many times. The rearrangement uses TRBV10-3 and TRBJ2-2; TRBD2 is a possible D gene (6 bases). Germline-derived CDR1 and CDR2 are ENHRY and SYGVKD. This CDR3 is 15 amino acids long. Trimming pared 3 bases from V and 1 base from J, leaving 9 bases between. The CDR3 region is CAISDRSGNTGELFF. The CDR3 bases are TGTGCCATCAGTGACCGTAGCGGGAACACCGGGGAGCTGTTTTTT.

This clonotype has ten or more counts. The rearrangement links TRBV6-5 to TRBJ1-5; a weak D match, TRBD1 (5 bases). Trimming stripped 0 bases from V and 3 bases from J, with 9 bases between. In germline, CDR1 is MNHEY, CDR2 SVGAGI. The CDR3 length is 15 residues. The CDR3, as DNA: TGTGCCAGCAGTTACTCGGGGACCCCCAATCAGCCCCAGCATTTT. It encodes CASSYSGTPNQPQHF.

This clonotype was found many times. The genes are TRBV15 and TRBJ2-1; D tentatively reads TRBD1 or TRBD2 (5 bases each). Trimming removed 3 bases from V and 2 bases from J, with 14 bases in between. Looked up from germline, CDR1 is LNHNV and CDR2 is YYDKDF (reference sequence). The CDR3 runs 16 residues. CDR3 sequence (DNA): TGTGCCACCAGCAGTCGACCCGGGGCCACCTACAATGAGCAGTTCTTC. Protein: CATSSRPGATYNEQFF.

This clonotype was seen ten or more times. The rearrangement uses TRBV5-4 and TRBJ1-3, with a tentative D call TRBD1 (5 bases). Germline CDR1 and CDR2: SGHNT and YYREEE (reference sequence). Trimming pared 2 bases from V and 0 bases from J, leaving 9 bases between. CDR3 size: 15 residues. Here the CDR3 DNA reads TGTGCCAGCAGCTTCAGGGCCCACTCTGGAAACACCATATATTTT. Translation gives CASSFRAHSGNTIYF.

This clonotype was counted many times. The chain recombines TRBV7-9 with TRBJ2-7; TRBD1 is a possible D gene (5 bases). Germline V gene data show CDR1 as SEHNR and CDR2 as FQNEAQ (reference sequence). CDR3 length equals 12 residues. V was shortened by 5 bases and J by 3 bases, with 8 bases between the two germline ends. Written as DNA, the CDR3 is TGTGCCAGCAGCCAGGACAACTACGAGCAGTACTTC. It codes for CASSQDNYEQYF.

This clonotype has a count of ten or more. The J gene is TRBJ2-7, the V gene TRBV27, with D unclear. The CDR3 has 14 residues. Per the germline V gene, CDR1 is MNHEY and CDR2 is SMNVEV (reference sequence). Trimming cost V 4 bases and J 5 bases, with 15 bases left between them. DNA for the CDR3: TGTGCCAGCAGTTCCCGGGCGATAAGAAACGAGCAGTACTTC. Translated: CASSSRAIRNEQYF.

This clonotype was found many times. The chain combines TRBV5-1 with TRBJ2-2; 7 nucleotides align to TRBD2. This CDR3 is 15 amino acids long. Germline V CDR1 and CDR2: SGHRS, YFSETQ. Germline trimming cut 5 bases from V and 3 bases from J; bases unmatched to any gene: 7. The CDR3 reads CASRPPGLHTGELFF. CDR3 nucleotide sequence: TGCGCCAGCAGGCCTCCGGGACTACACACCGGGGAGCTGTTTTTT.

The V and J genes are TRBV29-1 and TRBJ1-3; D is undetermined. The CDR3 runs 12 residues. V lost 5 bases, J lost 0 bases, and 5 bases lay in between. Germline V gene lookup returns CDR1 SQVTM and CDR2 ANQGSEA. The CDR3 here is CSVFDSGNTIYF. The CDR3 DNA sequence: TGCAGCGTTTTCGACTCTGGAAACACCATATATTTT.

This clonotype showed up many times. The chain employs TRBV7-2 and TRBJ1-5; D uncertain. The CDR3 runs 14 residues. V was shortened by 2 bases and J by 7 bases, with 12 bases between the two germline ends. The germline CDR1 and CDR2 sequences are SGHTA and FQGNSA. The CDR3 reads CASSLLSVEQPQHF. DNA of the CDR3: TGTGCCAGCAGCTTACTAAGCGTTGAGCAGCCCCAGCATTTT.

The CDR3 protein is CSVALLAGAVRETQYF. The CDR3 nucleotides read TGCAGCGTCGCTCTATTAGCGGGAGCGGTGCGAGAGACCCAGTACTTC. The V and J genes are TRBV29-1 and TRBJ2-5; 9 bases align to TRBD2. Germline CDR1 is SQVTM and CDR2 is ANQGSEA. The junction had 15 bases not matched to a gene; V was cut back by 6 bases and J by 4 bases. This CDR3 is 16 amino acids long.

This clonotype was counted many times. The rearrangement joins TRBV5-1 to TRBJ2-3; no clear D. The germline gives CDR1 SGHRS, CDR2 YFSETQ. Trimming left V 0 bases short and J 0 bases short, with 14 bases between. The CDR3 sequence is 17 residues long. CDR3 nucleotides: TGCGCCAGCAGCTTGGTGGGATCAATTACCAGCACAGATACGCAGTATTTT. Translation gives CASSLVGSITSTDTQYF.

This clonotype showed up many times. The chain employs TRBV20-1 and TRBJ1-5, with D perhaps matching TRBD1 (6 bases). CDR1 is DFQATT and CDR2 is SNEGSKA in the germline V gene (reference sequence). The V gene lost 8 bases and the J gene lost 5 bases, with 16 bases spanning the gap. The CDR3 covers 13 residues. CDR3 sequence reads: CSSSRSGDQPQHF. In nucleotides, the CDR3 is TGCAGTTCCTCTAGGTCAGGGGATCAGCCCCAGCATTTT.